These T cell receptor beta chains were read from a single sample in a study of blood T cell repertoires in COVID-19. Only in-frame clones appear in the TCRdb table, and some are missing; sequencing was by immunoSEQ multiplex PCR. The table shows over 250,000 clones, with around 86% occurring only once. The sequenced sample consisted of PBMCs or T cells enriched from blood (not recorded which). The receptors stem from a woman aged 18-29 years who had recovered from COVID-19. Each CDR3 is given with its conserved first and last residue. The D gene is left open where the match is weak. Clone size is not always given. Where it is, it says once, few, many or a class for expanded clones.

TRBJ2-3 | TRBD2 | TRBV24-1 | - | CATSDSLAGGTDTQYF | TGTGCCACCAGTGATTCCCTAGCGGGGGGTACAGATACGCAGTATTTT
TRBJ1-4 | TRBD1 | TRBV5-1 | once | CASSLVLQGGSNEKLFF | TGCGCCAGCAGCTTGGTTTTGCAGGGGGGAAGTAATGAAAAACTGTTTTTT
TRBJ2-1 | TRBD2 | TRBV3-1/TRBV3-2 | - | CASSQFSGGYNEQFF | TGTGCCAGCAGCCAATTTTCGGGGGGTTACAATGAGCAGTTCTTC
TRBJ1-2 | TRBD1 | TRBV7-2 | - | CASSLQGANYGYTF | TGTGCCAGCAGCTTACAGGGGGCTAACTATGGCTACACCTTC
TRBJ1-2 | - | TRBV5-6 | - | CASSFGRSYYGYTF | TGTGCCAGCAGCTTCGGCAGGTCTTACTATGGCTACACCTTC
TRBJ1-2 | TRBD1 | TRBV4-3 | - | CASSQDPYRGSDGYTF | TGCGCCAGCAGCCAAGATCCCTACAGGGGCTCAGATGGCTACACCTTC
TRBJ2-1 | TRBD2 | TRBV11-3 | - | CASSPRRYGGADEQFF | TGTGCCAGCAGTCCTCGTCGATACGGGGGGGCAGACGAGCAGTTCTTC
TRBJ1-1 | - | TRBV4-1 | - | CASSQVSGVSTEAFF | TGCGCCAGCAGCCAAGTCTCGGGGGTGAGCACTGAAGCTTTCTTT
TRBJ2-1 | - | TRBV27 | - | CASSFPGYNEQFF | TGTGCCAGCAGTTTCCCAGGTTACAATGAGCAGTTCTTC
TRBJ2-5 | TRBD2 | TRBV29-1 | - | CSAQVGSGSHQETQYF | TGCAGCGCCCAAGTAGGTAGCGGGAGCCACCAAGAGACCCAGTACTTC
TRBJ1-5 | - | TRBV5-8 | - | CASSRGLEQPQHF | TGTGCCAGCAGCCGGGGACTGGAACAGCCCCAGCATTTT
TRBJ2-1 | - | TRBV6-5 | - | CASSYGGGNEQFF | TGTGCCAGCAGTTACGGTGGGGGGAATGAGCAGTTCTTC
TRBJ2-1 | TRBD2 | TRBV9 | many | CASSVGLAINEQFF | TGTGCCAGCAGCGTAGGACTAGCGATCAATGAGCAGTTCTTC
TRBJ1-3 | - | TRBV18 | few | CASSPTGKDLTGNTIYF | TGTGCCAGCTCACCTACGGGGAAGGATTTGACTGGAAACACCATATATTTT
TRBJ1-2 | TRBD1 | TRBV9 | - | CASSVEGAGYGYTF | TGTGCCAGCAGCGTAGAGGGGGCGGGCTATGGCTACACCTTC
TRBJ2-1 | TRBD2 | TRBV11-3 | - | CASSLGQGELAGAGDEQFF | TGTGCCAGCAGCTTAGGGCAGGGGGAACTAGCGGGAGCAGGAGATGAGCAGTTCTTC
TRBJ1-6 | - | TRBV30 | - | CACRQTDSSYNSPLHF | TGTGCCTGTAGACAAACAGACAGCTCCTATAATTCACCCCTCCACTTT
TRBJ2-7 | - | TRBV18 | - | CASSPRPYEQYF | TGTGCCAGCTCACCGAGGCCCTACGAGCAGTACTTC
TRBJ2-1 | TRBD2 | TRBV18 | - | CASSPMTSAFGNEQFF | TGTGCCAGCTCACCTATGACTAGCGCGTTCGGCAATGAGCAGTTCTTC
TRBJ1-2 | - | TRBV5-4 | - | CASSLGRGYGYTF | TGTGCCAGCAGCTTGGGGAGGGGCTATGGCTACACCTTC
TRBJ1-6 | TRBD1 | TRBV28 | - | CASSLWVLGQPNSPLHF | TGTGCCAGCAGTTTATGGGTTCTGGGACAGCCCAATTCACCCCTCCACTTT
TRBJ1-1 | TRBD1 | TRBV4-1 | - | CASSAAGTGMNTEAFF | TGCGCCAGCAGCGCCGCCGGGACAGGGATGAACACTGAAGCTTTCTTT
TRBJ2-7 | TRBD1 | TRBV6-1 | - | CASSESPGTGSYEQYF | TGTGCCAGCAGTGAATCCCCCGGGACAGGGAGCTACGAGCAGTACTTC
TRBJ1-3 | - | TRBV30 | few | CAWRTGGNTIYF | TGTGCCTGGAGGACGGGAGGAAACACCATATATTTT
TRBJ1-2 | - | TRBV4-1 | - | CASSPSGSGVLGYGYTF | TGCGCCAGCAGCCCAAGTGGGAGTGGGGTTTTGGGCTATGGCTACACCTTC
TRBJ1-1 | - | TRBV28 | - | CASSWQGMNTEAFF | TGTGCCAGCAGTTGGCAGGGTATGAACACTGAAGCTTTCTTT
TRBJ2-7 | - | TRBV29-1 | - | CSVEWADSYEQYF | TGCAGCGTTGAATGGGCTGATTCCTACGAGCAGTACTTC
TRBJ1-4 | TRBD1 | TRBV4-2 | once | CASSHEGAGGEKLFF | TGTGCCAGCAGCCATGAGGGGGCCGGAGGGGAAAAACTGTTTTTT
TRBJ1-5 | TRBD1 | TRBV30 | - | CAWSVYGFQGDGQPQHF | TGTGCCTGGAGTGTATACGGTTTCCAGGGGGATGGTCAGCCCCAGCATTTT
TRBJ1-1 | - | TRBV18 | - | CASSPDGGYEAFF | TGTGCCAGCTCACCAGACGGAGGGTATGAAGCTTTCTTT
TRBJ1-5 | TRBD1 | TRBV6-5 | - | CASNPTGSNQPQHF | TGTGCCAGCAACCCGACAGGGAGCAATCAGCCCCAGCATTTT
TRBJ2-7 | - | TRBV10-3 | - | CATNQGPYEQYF | TGTGCCACCAACCAGGGGCCCTACGAGCAGTACTTC
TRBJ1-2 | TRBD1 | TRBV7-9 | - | CASSRGEKQGPNYGYTF | TGTGCCAGCAGCCGAGGGGAGAAACAGGGGCCGAACTATGGCTACACCTTC
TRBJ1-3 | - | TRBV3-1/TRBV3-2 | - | CASSQGARPHSGNTIYF | TGTGCCAGCAGCCAAGGGGCCCGACCCCACTCTGGAAACACCATATATTTT
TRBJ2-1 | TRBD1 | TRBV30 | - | CVWMTGGSYNEQFF | TGTGTCTGGATGACAGGGGGTTCCTACAATGAGCAGTTCTTC
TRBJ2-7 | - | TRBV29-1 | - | CSVRRSYEQYF | TGCAGCGTTCGGCGGTCCTACGAGCAGTACTTC
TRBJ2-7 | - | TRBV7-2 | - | CASSTSAGQPYEQYF | TGTGCCAGCAGCACCTCCGCCGGACAGCCCTACGAGCAGTACTTC
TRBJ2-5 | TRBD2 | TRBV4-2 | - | CASSQWLAGDQETQYF | TGTGCCAGCAGCCAATGGCTAGCGGGAGATCAAGAGACCCAGTACTTC
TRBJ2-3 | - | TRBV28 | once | CASSTPVGIGADTQYF | TGTGCCAGCAGCACCCCCGTGGGAATTGGGGCGGATACGCAGTATTTT
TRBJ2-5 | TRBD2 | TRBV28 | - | CASSFGPSGRKETQYF | TGTGCCAGCAGTTTTGGGCCTAGCGGGAGGAAGGAGACCCAGTACTTC
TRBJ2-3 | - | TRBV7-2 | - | CASSLRGTSTDTQYF | TGTGCCAGCAGCTTACGTGGGACTAGCACAGATACGCAGTATTTT
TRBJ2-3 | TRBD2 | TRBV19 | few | CASSIDKRGGRKTDTQYF | TGTGCCAGTAGTATAGATAAGCGGGGGGGCCGCAAAACAGATACGCAGTATTTT
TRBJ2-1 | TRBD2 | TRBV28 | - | CASSLGLADEFSYNEQFF | TGTGCCAGCAGTCTTGGACTAGCGGATGAGTTCTCCTACAATGAGCAGTTCTTC
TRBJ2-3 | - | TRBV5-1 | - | CASSLAGADTQYF | TGCGCCAGCAGCTTGGCCGGGGCAGATACGCAGTATTTT
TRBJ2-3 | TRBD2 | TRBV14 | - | CASSQEGWTRTDTQYF | TGTGCCAGCAGCCAAGAGGGATGGACTAGAACAGATACGCAGTATTTT
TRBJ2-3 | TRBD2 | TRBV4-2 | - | CASSQRLAGGGDTQYF | TGTGCCAGCAGCCAACGACTAGCGGGAGGAGGAGATACGCAGTATTTT
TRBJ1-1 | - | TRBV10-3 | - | CAISEVERSFEAFF | TGTGCCATCAGTGAGGTAGAGAGGTCCTTTGAAGCTTTCTTT
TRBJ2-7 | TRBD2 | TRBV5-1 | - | CASSLLVAGPYEQYF | TGCGCCAGCAGCTTGTTGGTAGCGGGGCCCTACGAGCAGTACTTC
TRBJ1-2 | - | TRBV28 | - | CASSRAKIPYGYTF | TGTGCCAGCAGCCGAGCGAAAATCCCCTATGGCTACACCTTC
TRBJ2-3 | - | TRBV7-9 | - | CASSSSSSTDTQYF | TGTGCCAGCAGCTCTAGCTCTAGCACAGATACGCAGTATTTT
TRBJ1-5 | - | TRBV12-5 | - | CASALSPEQPQHF | TGTGCTAGTGCCCTTTCCCCGGAGCAGCCCCAGCATTTT
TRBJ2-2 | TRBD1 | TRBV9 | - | CASSVVGIGETGSNTGELFF | TGTGCCAGCAGCGTAGTAGGAATCGGGGAGACAGGGTCGAACACCGGGGAGCTGTTTTTT
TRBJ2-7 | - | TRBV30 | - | CAWSRGGRYEQYF | TGTGCCTGGAGTAGGGGGGGTCGGTACGAGCAGTACTTC
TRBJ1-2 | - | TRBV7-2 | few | CASSPQGGAYGYTF | TGTGCCAGCAGCCCCCAAGGGGGGGCCTATGGCTACACCTTC
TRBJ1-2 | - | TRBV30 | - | CAWSPGRGTYGYTF | TGTGCCTGGAGTCCCGGGAGAGGTACCTATGGCTACACCTTC
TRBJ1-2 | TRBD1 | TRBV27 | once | CASSIRQGGSDGYTF | TGTGCCAGCAGCATCAGACAGGGTGGGTCGGATGGCTACACCTTC
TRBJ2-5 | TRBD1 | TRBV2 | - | CASTGGQAGETQYF | TGTGCCAGCACTGGGGGACAGGCGGGGGAGACCCAGTACTTC
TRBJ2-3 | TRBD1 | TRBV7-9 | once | CASSMDRASMDF | TGTGCCAGCAGCATGGACAGGGCCTCCATGGATTTT